What follows are 28 T cell receptor beta chains derived from one specimen sequenced in a study of T cells in Graves' hyperthyroidism and ophthalmopathy. The investigators amplified TCR beta CDR3 regions from RNA transcripts. When the TCR CDR3 underwent first-round RT-PCR, the HTBI primer set was used. TCRdb used MiXCR to reprocess the multiplex PCR reads, holding one entry per CDR3 protein. The data contain hundreds of thousands of distinct CDR3 sequences, about 15% of them seen just once; the ten biggest clones take up roughly 5.7%. Sequenced sample: blood. The receptors derive from a woman in her thirties with Graves' hyperthyroidism that later progressed to Graves' ophthalmopathy.

This clonotype was counted ten times or more. The chain recombines TRBV2 with TRBJ2-7, with 7 bases matching TRBD2. The CDR3 covers 12 residues. Germline trimming cut 5 bases from V and 6 bases from J; bases unmatched to any gene: 4. Germline V gives CDR1 SNHLY, CDR2 FYNNEI. CDR3 amino acids: CASSPGGLEQYF. The CDR3 bases are TGTGCCAGCAGTCCGGGGGGTCTCGAGCAGTACTTC.

The chain links TRBV25-1 to TRBJ1-4; no reliable D call. The germline CDR1 and CDR2 sequences are MGHDK and SYGVNS. This CDR3 has 16 residues. V was cut by 3 bases and J by 0 bases, with 11 bases left in between. CDR3 DNA: TGTGCCAGCAGTGATGTAGGTTTCCCAACTAATGAAAAACTGTTTTTT. This sequence encodes CASSDVGFPTNEKLFF.

This clonotype has at least ten counts. V usage is TRBV6-1 and J usage is TRBJ1-1; the D is unclear. Trimming cost V 7 bases and J 0 bases, with 15 bases left between them. This CDR3 has 15 amino acids. The germline CDR1 and CDR2 sequences are MNHNS and SASEGT. Written as DNA, the CDR3 is TGTGCCAGCACCTACAGAAAGGCAGTGAACACTGAAGCTTTCTTT. This translates into CASTYRKAVNTEAFF.

This clonotype was seen many times. V gene TRBV4-3 combines with J gene TRBJ2-7, with D perhaps given as TRBD1 or TRBD2 (5 bases each). V lost 0 bases to trimming and J lost 4 bases, with 19 bases between them. CDR1 is LGHNA, CDR2 YSLEER, per germline. The CDR3 covers 17 residues. The CDR3: CASSQDSGGASLYEQYF. The CDR3 coding sequence is TGCGCCAGCAGCCAAGATTCTGGGGGAGCCTCCCTTTACGAGCAGTACTTC.

This clonotype was seen at least ten times. This sequence joins TRBV24-1 and TRBJ1-1; D unresolved. The germline gives CDR1 KGHDR, CDR2 SFDVKD. The CDR3 totals 12 residues. V was clipped by 3 bases and J by 7 bases, with 8 bases between them. The CDR3 loop is CATSDHDREAFF. The CDR3 nucleotides read TGTGCCACCAGTGATCATGACCGTGAAGCTTTCTTT.

This clonotype was picked up a small number of times. The V and J genes are TRBV19 and TRBJ2-7; D is possibly TRBD1 (6 bases). The CDR3 length is 14 residues. Germline V lookup: CDR1 LNHDA, CDR2 SQIVND (reference sequence). V was cut by 1 base and J by 3 bases, with 10 bases left in between. CDR3 sequence: CASSIAQGYYEQYF. In DNA form, the CDR3 reads TGTGCCAGTAGTATAGCACAGGGATACTACGAGCAGTACTTC. The full variable domain, with the rest looked up from reference TRBV19 and TRBJ2-7, is DGGITQSPKYLFRKEGQNVTLSCEQNLNHDAMYWYRQDPGQGLRLIYYSQIVNDFQKGDIAEGYSVSREKKESFPLTVTSAQKNPTAFYLCASSIAQGYYEQYFGPGTRLTVT.

The rearrangement joins TRBV5-1 to TRBJ1-2; TRBD1 might be the D (6 bases). The CDR3 sequence is 15 residues long. Germline CDR1 reads SGHRS; CDR2 reads YFSETQ. V lost 5 bases and J lost 1, with 15 bases in between. In nucleotides, the CDR3 is TGCGCCAGCAGATCCTCTTGGACAGATAACTATGGCTACACCTTC. Its translation is CASRSSWTDNYGYTF.

The chain recombines TRBV29-1 with TRBJ2-1, with 14 positions matching TRBD2. Germline V CDR1 and CDR2: SQVTM, ANQGSEA. The CDR3 is 14 residues long. J was trimmed by 8 bases and V by 7 bases; bases with no gene match: 7. CDR3 sequence (DNA): TGCAGCGCCGGGACTAGCGGGAGAGGAGATGAGCAGTTCTTC. Its protein is CSAGTSGRGDEQFF.

This clonotype was detected many times. The chain employs TRBV7-9 and TRBJ2-5; TRBD1 matches 7 bases. The CDR3 is 17 residues long. CDR1 SEHNR and CDR2 FQNEAQ come from the germline V gene (reference sequence). Trimming removed 4 bases from V and 0 bases from J; junction bases left unmatched: 11. CDR3 residues: CASSSLRDSPYQETQYF. The CDR3 nucleotides are TGTGCCAGCAGCTCCTTAAGGGACAGCCCGTACCAAGAGACCCAGTACTTC.

This clonotype was detected ten times or more. This chain uses TRBV18 with TRBJ2-5; D gene ambiguous. Per the germline V gene, CDR1 is KGHSH and CDR2 is LQKENI. The CDR3 extends over 11 amino acids. Trimming removed 8 bases from V and 2 bases from J, with 6 bases in between. CDR3 residues: CASSRQETQYF. The CDR3 DNA reads as TGTGCCAGCAGTAGGCAAGAGACCCAGTACTTC.

This clonotype was seen at least ten times. The CDR3 loop reads CASRWDRGDEKLFF. The CDR3 region has the DNA TGTGCCAGTAGATGGGACAGGGGAGATGAAAAACTGTTTTTT. This chain connects TRBV19 to TRBJ1-4, with 10 bases that match TRBD1. Trimming at V came to 6 bases and at J to 6 bases, leaving 4 bases not matched to a gene. The CDR3 totals 14 residues. Germline V gene sequence: CDR1 LNHDA, CDR2 SQIVND (reference sequence).

This clonotype was seen ten or more times. The J gene is TRBJ2-1, the V gene TRBV18; 12 positions agree with TRBD2. Germline V gene data show CDR1 as KGHSH and CDR2 as LQKENI. The CDR3 totals 17 residues. The V gene end was trimmed by 3 bases and the J gene end by 4 bases; junction bases not matched to a gene: 7. The CDR3 spells CASSPSSGRVGYNEQFF. The CDR3 nucleotides read TGTGCCAGCTCACCGTCTAGCGGGAGGGTAGGTTACAATGAGCAGTTCTTC.

This clonotype was observed many times. Compared with germline, one end of the junction differs, possibly owing to a read error. The rearrangement joins TRBV7-9 to TRBJ2-1; TRBD2 matches at 7 bases. Germline V gene lookup returns CDR1 SEHNR and CDR2 FQNEAQ (reference sequence). The CDR3 consists of 18 residues. DNA for the CDR3: TGTGCCAGCAGCTTGCCCAGTAGGGTTGCGGGAGACGGTAATGGGCAGTTCTTC. Translated: CASSLPSRVAGDGNGQFF. Combining the CDR3 with reference TRBV7-9 and TRBJ2-1 gives the whole variable domain DTGVSQNPRHKITKRGQNVTFRCDPISEHNRLYWYRQTLGQGPEFLTYFQNEAQLEKSRLLSDRFSAERPKGSFSTLEIQRTEQGDSAMYLCASSLPSRVAGDGNGQFFGPGTRLTVL.

This chain uses TRBV15 with TRBJ1-5; 7 positions agree with TRBD1. Germline V gene lookup returns CDR1 LNHNV and CDR2 YYDKDF (reference sequence). Trimming at V came to 3 bases and at J to 3 bases, leaving 2 bases not matched to a gene. The CDR3 sequence is 14 residues long. The CDR3 DNA reads as TGTGCCACCAGCAGGACAGGGATCAATCAGCCCCAGCATTTT. Translated, it gives CATSRTGINQPQHF.

This clonotype was found many times. V gene TRBV7-9 combines with J gene TRBJ2-1; 8 bases are a match to TRBD2. The CDR3 extends over 16 amino acids. Per germline, CDR1 SEHNR and CDR2 FQNEAQ (reference sequence). V was clipped by 2 bases and J by 1 base; unmatched bases: 4. CDR3 loop: CASSLPSGRSYNEQFF. CDR3 DNA sequence: TGTGCCAGCAGCTTACCGAGCGGGAGATCCTACAATGAGCAGTTCTTC.

This clonotype has ten or more counts. The chain joins TRBV20-1 to TRBJ1-1; D uncertain. The CDR3 sequence is 13 residues long. Trimming stripped 6 bases from V and 7 bases from J, with 18 bases between. Per the germline V gene, CDR1 is DFQATT and CDR2 is SNEGSKA (reference sequence). The chain's CDR3 is CSARRPAPNEAFF. As DNA, the CDR3 is TGCAGTGCCAGAAGACCGGCTCCCAATGAAGCTTTCTTT.

In this sample, this clonotype turned up a few times. The CDR3: CAISSGYSYNEQFF. CDR3 DNA sequence: TGTGCCATTTCTAGCGGGTACTCCTACAATGAGCAGTTCTTC. This chain uses TRBV6-2 or TRBV6-3 with TRBJ2-1; 8 nucleotides match TRBD2. The CDR3 totals 14 residues. CDR1 is MNHEY and CDR2 is SVGEGT in the germline V gene. V shed 10 bases and J 0 bases; nucleotides not matched to a gene: 5.

This clonotype was counted at least ten times. The chain has TRBV5-1 and TRBJ1-1; 8 bases line up with TRBD1. Trimming at V came to 5 bases and at J to 6 bases, leaving 6 bases not matched to a gene. CDR3 length equals 13 residues. Germline CDR1 SGHRS, CDR2 YFSETQ. CDR3 amino acids: CASRNGTGAEAFF. The CDR3 nucleotides read TGCGCCAGCAGAAACGGGACAGGCGCTGAAGCTTTCTTT.

J is TRBJ2-7 and V is TRBV7-2, with D unclear. CDR1 is SGHTA, CDR2 FQGNSA, per germline. The V end was cut by 2 bases, the J end by 2 bases, with 10 bases between. CDR3 size: 14 residues. The CDR3 region has the DNA TGTGCCAGCAGCTTATGGACCGAAACCTACGAGCAGTACTTC. This codes for CASSLWTETYEQYF.

This clonotype was counted ten times or more. The V call is TRBV2, the J call TRBJ2-5, with 12 nucleotides matching TRBD2. Germline CDR1 and CDR2: SNHLY and FYNNEI. Germline trimming cut 5 bases from V and 8 bases from J; bases unmatched to any gene: 6. This CDR3 has 14 residues. As DNA, the CDR3 is TGTGCCAGCAGTCCGGGACTAGCGGGTAGTACCCAGTACTTC. As protein: CASSPGLAGSTQYF. The variable domain in full, completed from reference TRBV2 and TRBJ2-5, reads EPEVTQTPSHQVTQMGQEVILRCVPISNHLYFYWYRQILGQKVEFLVSFYNNEISEKSEIFDDQFSVERPDGSNFTLKIRSTKLEDSAMYFCASSPGLAGSTQYFGPGTRLLVL.

This clonotype was counted many times. V is TRBV7-8 and J is TRBJ2-1; 11 bases align to TRBD2. Germline assignment: CDR1 SGHVS and CDR2 FQNEAQ. The CDR3 is 15 residues long. V lost 2 bases and J lost 9; bases outside the gene matches: 6. This chain's CDR3 is CASSLLAGGLGEQFF. The CDR3 bases are TGTGCCAGCAGCTTACTAGCGGGAGGTTTGGGTGAGCAGTTCTTC.

This sequence joins TRBV5-4 and TRBJ2-3, with 7 bases lining up with TRBD2. Losses at the gene ends were 0 bases for V and 3 bases for J; bases not matched to a gene: 4. Per germline, CDR1 SGHNT and CDR2 YYREEE (reference sequence). This CDR3 contains 15 residues. This chain's CDR3 is CASSLGGGETDTQYF. Here the CDR3 DNA reads TGTGCCAGCAGCTTGGGGGGAGGGGAGACAGATACGCAGTATTTT.

This clonotype was counted only a few times. This chain connects TRBV18 to TRBJ2-4; D is perhaps TRBD1 (6 bases). V shed 3 bases and J shed 8 bases, with 26 bases lying between them. Germline CDR1 is KGHSH and CDR2 is LQKENI. The CDR3 covers 18 residues. The DNA for the CDR3 is TGTGCCAGCTCACCGTCCAGGACAGAGCTAACGGAGGAGCACATTCAGTACTTC. It yields the protein CASSPSRTELTEEHIQYF. Looking up the rest from reference TRBV18 and TRBJ2-4 gives the full variable domain: NAGVMQNPRHLVRRRGQEARLRCSPMKGHSHVYWYRQLPEEGLKFMVYLQKENIIDESGMPKERFSAEFPKEGPSILRIQQVVRGDSAAYFCASSPSRTELTEEHIQYFGAGTRLSVL.

The V gene is TRBV6-1, the J gene TRBJ1-1; no reliable D call. Per the germline V gene, CDR1 is MNHNS and CDR2 is SASEGT. The germline V and J ends were trimmed by 0 bases and 7 bases, with 3 bases remaining between them. This CDR3 is built from 11 residues. The CDR3 region has the DNA TGTGCCAGCAGTGAAGCAATTGAAGCTTTCTTT. Amino acid sequence: CASSEAIEAFF.

This clonotype was found many times. This chain links TRBV6-2 or TRBV6-3 with TRBJ1-1; D is undetermined. Germline lookup yields CDR1 MNHEY and CDR2 SVGEGT. V lost 5 bases to trimming and J lost 1 base, with 11 bases between them. The CDR3 runs 14 residues. CDR3 in amino acids: CASSGEGENTEAFF. The CDR3 DNA reads TGTGCCAGCAGTGGGGAGGGTGAGAACACTGAAGCTTTCTTT.

This clonotype was seen only a few times. This rearrangement joins TRBV6-2 or TRBV6-3 to TRBJ2-4; the D gene could be TRBD1 or TRBD2 (5 bases each). Trimming left V 2 bases short and J 0 bases short, with 14 bases between. The CDR3 length is 17 residues. Germline V gene data show CDR1 as MNHEY and CDR2 as SVGEGT. CDR3 in DNA: TGTGCCAGCAGTTACGGGGGAGTGGCAGTAGCCAAAAACATTCAGTACTTC. Encoded protein: CASSYGGVAVAKNIQYF.

A word on this clonotype: A much larger clonotype is one base distant, so this may be a read error. CDR3 amino acids: CASSLILKEQFF. The CDR3 DNA reads as TGTGCCAGCAGTTTGATCCTGAAAGAGCAGTTCTTC. This sequence joins TRBV28 and TRBJ2-1; D unresolved. CDR1 is MDHEN, CDR2 SYDVKM, per germline. With 3 bases removed from V and 10 bases from J, the gap between germline ends came to 10 bases. The CDR3 runs 12 residues.

This clonotype was seen many times. The chain has TRBV7-2 and TRBJ2-3; D ambiguous. The ends were cut back, 5 bases at V and 0 bases at J, with 9 bases in the middle. There are 14 residues in the CDR3. Germline V CDR1 and CDR2: SGHTA, FQGNSA. In DNA, the CDR3 is TGTGCCAGCAGCCCAATTTCCAGCACAGATACGCAGTATTTT. Protein sequence: CASSPISSTDTQYF.